The 19 T cell receptor beta chains below were found in one sample sequenced in a study of shared clonotypes between healthy human individuals. The protocol was immunoSEQ multiplex PCR, while the TCRdb copy is restricted to in-frame clones and leaves out a portion. Among around 510,000 clones listed, around 78% were seen once. What was sequenced was PBMCs. All receptors come from a woman in her 40s in good health. Some clones in this sample may be carry-over from other donors' samples.

The chain couples TRBV15 to TRBJ1-6; D not certain. CDR3 length equals 13 residues. V lost 0 bases to trimming and J lost 8 bases, with 5 bases between them. CDR1 LNHNV and CDR2 YYDKDF come from the germline V gene (reference sequence). The CDR3 sequence: CATSRDADSPLHF. For the CDR3, the DNA is TGTGCCACCAGCAGAGATGCGGATTCACCCCTCCACTTT.

The chain joins TRBV7-9 to TRBJ2-3, with 9 bases aligning to TRBD2. The CDR3 totals 16 residues. Trimming at V came to 5 bases and at J to 6 bases, leaving 12 bases not matched to a gene. Germline assignment: CDR1 SEHNR and CDR2 FQNEAQ (reference sequence). CDR3 DNA: TGTGCCAGCAGCCTGGGGCCTAGCGGGGCGAGGGATACGCAGTATTTT. It encodes CASSLGPSGARDTQYF.

This chain links TRBV30 with TRBJ2-1; 8 bases fit TRBD2. Germline assignment: CDR1 GTSNPN and CDR2 SVGIG (reference sequence). The junction had 6 bases not matched to a gene; V was cut back by 1 base and J by 4 bases. The CDR3 contains 15 residues. The CDR3 DNA is TGTGCCTGGAGTGAAACGGGAGGGCGTTACAATGAGCAGTTCTTC. It is translated as CAWSETGGRYNEQFF.

V and J are TRBV4-3 and TRBJ2-5; D is undetermined. V shed 0 bases and J shed 5 bases, with 13 bases lying between them. Germline loops: CDR1 LGHNA, CDR2 YSLEER. This CDR3 region has 15 residues. CDR3 sequence reads: CASSQDLGSLETQYF. The CDR3 bases are TGCGCCAGCAGCCAAGATTTAGGCTCCCTGGAGACCCAGTACTTC.

This sequence joins TRBV6-6 and TRBJ1-3; D gene uncertain. Germline V gene sequence: CDR1 MNHNY, CDR2 SVGAGI (reference sequence). Trimming took 2 bases from V and 4 from J, leaving 9 bases between them. CDR3 length equals 14 residues. CDR3 DNA sequence: TGTGCCAGCAGTTACGGCGGGTTCGGAAACACCATATATTTT. It translates to CASSYGGFGNTIYF.

The genes are TRBV18 and TRBJ1-1, with 8 bases identical to TRBD1. Germline trimming cut 0 bases from V and 10 bases from J; bases unmatched to any gene: 10. CDR1 KGHSH and CDR2 LQKENI come from the germline V gene. The CDR3 runs to 15 residues. CDR3 residues: CASSPPETGGTGAFF. The CDR3 DNA reads TGTGCCAGCTCACCACCGGAAACAGGGGGGACAGGAGCTTTCTTT.

This clone was counted once. J is TRBJ1-2 and V is TRBV7-9, with D unresolved. Germline V CDR1 and CDR2: SEHNR, FQNEAQ (reference sequence). The CDR3 has 14 amino acids. V was cut by 1 base and J by 0 bases, with 6 bases left in between. The CDR3 is CASSLGGSNYGYTF. The CDR3 DNA follows: TGTGCCAGCAGCTTAGGAGGTTCTAACTATGGCTACACCTTC.

CDR3 nucleotide sequence: TGTGCCAGCAGCCAACCCCCACTAGCCTCGGAGGTCCCCGAGCAGTACTTC. Amino acids: CASSQPPLASEVPEQYF. The V gene is TRBV4-2, the J gene TRBJ2-5, with a tentative D call TRBD2 (6 bases). The end of the DNA aligns better with TRBJ2-7, so the J call may be wrong. Germline CDR1 reads LGHNA; CDR2 reads YNFKEQ. The CDR3 has 17 amino acids.

To note about this clone: It differs at one base from a far larger clone, so likely a read error. The J gene is TRBJ2-7, the V gene TRBV4-1; D might be TRBD2 (5 bases). The CDR3 totals 13 residues. Per germline, CDR1 MGHRA and CDR2 YSYEKL. CDR3 residues: CAGSQLVGYEQYF. DNA for the CDR3: TGCGCCGGCAGCCAACTAGTGGGGTACGAGCAGTACTTC.

The DNA for the CDR3 is TGTGCCAGTAGTACCACACGGAACACTGAAGCTTTCTTT. Its protein is CASSTTRNTEAFF. The chain joins TRBV19 to TRBJ1-1; the D is unclear. Per the germline V gene, CDR1 is LNHDA and CDR2 is SQIVND (reference sequence). This CDR3 is 13 amino acids long. V was trimmed by 4 bases and J by 1 base, leaving 7 bases between them. Using reference TRBV19 and TRBJ1-1 for the parts outside the CDR3, the full variable domain is DGGITQSPKYLFRKEGQNVTLSCEQNLNHDAMYWYRQDPGQGLRLIYYSQIVNDFQKGDIAEGYSVSREKKESFPLTVTSAQKNPTAFYLCASSTTRNTEAFFGQGTRLTVV.

The chain recombines TRBV4-1 with TRBJ2-2, with 7 positions matching TRBD1. CDR1 MGHRA and CDR2 YSYEKL come from the germline V gene. CDR3 size: 17 residues. The V gene end was trimmed by 2 bases and the J gene end by 0 bases; junction bases not matched to a gene: 6. The CDR3, as DNA: TGCGCCAGCAGCCAAAAATCCGGGACAGCGAACACCGGGGAGCTGTTTTTT. Translated: CASSQKSGTANTGELFF.

The rearrangement joins TRBV28 to TRBJ2-2; D ambiguous. The V end was cut by 2 bases, the J end by 5 bases, with 6 bases between. The CDR3 contains 13 residues. CDR1 and CDR2 (germline): MDHEN, SYDVKM. Here the CDR3 reads CASSLGETGELFF. The CDR3 region has the DNA TGTGCCAGCAGTTTAGGCGAAACCGGGGAGCTGTTTTTT.

The table lists this clone with a count of one. V is TRBV11-3 and J is TRBJ2-1; no clear D gene. CDR1 and CDR2 from the germline V gene are SGHNT and YENEEA. Trimming stripped 6 bases from V and 7 bases from J, with 10 bases between. This CDR3 has 12 residues. The CDR3 sequence is CASSKERNEQFF. In DNA, the CDR3 is TGTGCCAGCAGTAAGGAAAGGAATGAGCAGTTCTTC.

This clone was seen only once. The chain employs TRBV7-8 and TRBJ2-1; 8 bases agree with TRBD2. The germline CDR1 and CDR2 sequences are SGHVS and FQNEAQ. With V trimmed by 3 bases and J by 8 bases, 21 bases remained unmatched. The CDR3 has 19 amino acids. The DNA for the CDR3 is TGTGCCAGCAGCTTCGTCCTACGCGGGAGGTCAGGGGCTAGGTATGAGCAGTTCTTC. Residues: CASSFVLRGRSGARYEQFF.

The V call is TRBV7-2, the J call TRBJ2-7; D is unclear. V lost 5 bases and J 0 bases, leaving 5 bases between the germline ends. The CDR3 consists of 12 residues. The germline CDR1 and CDR2 sequences are SGHTA and FQGNSA. The CDR3 spells CASSRNSYEQYF. Written as DNA, the CDR3 is TGTGCCAGCAGCCGCAACTCCTACGAGCAGTACTTC. The variable domain in full, with the rest retrieved from reference TRBV7-2 and TRBJ2-7, is GAGVSQSPSNKVTEKGKDVELRCDPISGHTALYWYRQSLGQGLEFLIYFQGNSAPDKSGLPSDRFSAERTGGSVSTLTIQRTQQEDSAVYLCASSRNSYEQYFGPGTRLTVT.

The chain has TRBV5-1 and TRBJ2-5, with 8 bases aligning to TRBD2. Germline CDR1 and CDR2: SGHRS and YFSETQ. The CDR3 extends over 16 amino acids. Trimming removed 5 bases from V and 5 bases from J; junction bases left unmatched: 14. CDR3 sequence reads: CASSRTGTRGVETQYF. The CDR3 DNA reads as TGCGCCAGCAGTCGGACCGGGACTAGGGGGGTGGAGACCCAGTACTTC.

CDR3 bases: TGTGCCAGTAGCTCAACCGGGGGGGCCTACGAGCAGTACTTC. It yields the protein CASSSTGGAYEQYF. The chain combines TRBV19 with TRBJ2-5; 8 bases fit TRBD2. The better agreement between TRBJ2-7 and the DNA end casts doubt on the J call. The CDR3 runs to 14 residues. The V gene's germline CDR1 is LNHDA and CDR2 SQIVND (reference sequence).

The chain uses TRBV19 and TRBJ2-5; D is perhaps TRBD1 (6 bases). The CDR3 has 15 residues. Between the trimmed V and J ends, which lost 4 bases and 3 bases, there was a span of 15 bases. Germline CDR1 reads LNHDA; CDR2 reads SQIVND (reference sequence). The DNA of the CDR3 is TGTGCCAGTAGTACGACAGGCACTATGGAAGAGACCCAGTACTTC. Its translation: CASSTTGTMEETQYF. The complete variable domain, with remaining parts taken from reference TRBV19 and TRBJ2-5, reads DGGITQSPKYLFRKEGQNVTLSCEQNLNHDAMYWYRQDPGQGLRLIYYSQIVNDFQKGDIAEGYSVSREKKESFPLTVTSAQKNPTAFYLCASSTTGTMEETQYFGPGTRLLVL.

The gene calls are TRBV28 and TRBJ2-7; no clear D. CDR1 is MDHEN, CDR2 SYDVKM, per germline. With 3 bases removed from V and 2 bases from J, the gap between germline ends came to 14 bases. The CDR3 consists of 15 residues. CDR3 sequence reads: CASSLVYTLPYEQYF. The CDR3 region has the DNA TGTGCCAGCAGTTTGGTTTATACCCTACCCTACGAGCAGTACTTC.